This is a list of T cell receptor beta chains from one sample in a study of T cells in Graves' hyperthyroidism and ophthalmopathy. Via MiXCR, TCRdb re-called the multiplex PCR reads, giving one row per CDR3 protein. The table has about half a million distinct CDR3 sequences, approximately 16% seen once. Sequences were obtained from blood. Every receptor here comes from a woman in her 30s with Graves' ophthalmopathy. CDR3s leave out the opening cysteine and the closing phenylalanine or tryptophan.

j_gene: TRBJ2-7; v_gene: TRBV5-1; CDR3aa: ASSLGLGRYEQY
j_gene: TRBJ1-3; v_gene: TRBV12-3/TRBV12-4; CDR3aa: ASSLSAGPGDIY
j_gene: TRBJ2-5; v_gene: TRBV11-2; CDR3aa: ASSLFQGFQETQY
j_gene: TRBJ2-2; v_gene: TRBV10-3; CDR3aa: AISDPRLRGELF
j_gene: TRBJ1-5; v_gene: TRBV6-1; CDR3aa: ASMRFVQGEGNQPQH
j_gene: TRBJ2-1; v_gene: TRBV5-1; CDR3aa: ASSWGGLAVNNEQF
j_gene: TRBJ2-5; v_gene: TRBV27; CDR3aa: ASSLRGLRETQY
j_gene: TRBJ2-5; v_gene: TRBV20-1; CDR3aa: SAADGGTQY
j_gene: TRBJ2-7; v_gene: TRBV3-1; CDR3aa: ASSQDAGSVYEQY
j_gene: TRBJ2-4; v_gene: TRBV29-1; CDR3aa: SVDRGNIQY
j_gene: TRBJ2-1; v_gene: TRBV12-3/TRBV12-4; CDR3aa: ASSPGVYPVLDEQF
j_gene: TRBJ2-1; v_gene: TRBV19; CDR3aa: ATKKSPGNEQF
j_gene: TRBJ2-5; v_gene: TRBV28; CDR3aa: ASSEPLTGLAETQY
j_gene: TRBJ1-4; v_gene: TRBV7-2; CDR3aa: ASSQRTGFSEKLF
j_gene: TRBJ2-7; v_gene: TRBV6-1; CDR3aa: ASSPGTGGREQY
j_gene: TRBJ2-2; v_gene: TRBV6-1; CDR3aa: ASTQDRNTGELF
j_gene: TRBJ1-4; v_gene: TRBV6-1; CDR3aa: ASRPGLNEKLF
j_gene: TRBJ2-7; v_gene: TRBV7-8; CDR3aa: ASSSGRLVYEQY
j_gene: TRBJ2-3; v_gene: TRBV28; CDR3aa: ASYGAGVRDTQY
j_gene: TRBJ2-3; v_gene: TRBV12-3/TRBV12-4; CDR3aa: ASSSRRESSDRLTSTDTQY
j_gene: TRBJ2-3; v_gene: TRBV20-1; CDR3aa: SARDLQGGDADTQY
j_gene: TRBJ2-7; v_gene: TRBV12-3/TRBV12-4; CDR3aa: ASGAGVREQC
j_gene: TRBJ2-3; v_gene: TRBV20-1; CDR3aa: SARTSFGTSGSGDTQY
j_gene: TRBJ1-6; v_gene: TRBV9; CDR3aa: ASSSTQGADSPLH
j_gene: TRBJ2-5; v_gene: TRBV28; CDR3aa: ASSFRGIETQY